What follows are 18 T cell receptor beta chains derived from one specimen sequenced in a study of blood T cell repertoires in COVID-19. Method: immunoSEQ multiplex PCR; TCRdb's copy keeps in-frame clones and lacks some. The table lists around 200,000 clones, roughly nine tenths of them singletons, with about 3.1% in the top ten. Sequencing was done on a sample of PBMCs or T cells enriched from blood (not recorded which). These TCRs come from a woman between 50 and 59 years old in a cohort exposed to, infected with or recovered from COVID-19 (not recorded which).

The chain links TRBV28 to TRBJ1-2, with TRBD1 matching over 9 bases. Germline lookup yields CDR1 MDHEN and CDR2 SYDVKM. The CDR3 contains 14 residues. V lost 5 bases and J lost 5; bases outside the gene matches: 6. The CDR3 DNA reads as TGTGCCAGCAGTCCGGGACAGGGTTTTTATGGCTACACCTTC. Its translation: CASSPGQGFYGYTF.

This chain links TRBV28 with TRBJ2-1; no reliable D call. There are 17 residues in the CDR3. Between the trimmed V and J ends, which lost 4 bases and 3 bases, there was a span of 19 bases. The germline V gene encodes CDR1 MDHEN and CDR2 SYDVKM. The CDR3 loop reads CASSSIQAGIFYNEQFF. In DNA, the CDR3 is TGTGCCAGCAGTTCCATTCAGGCAGGAATTTTCTACAATGAGCAGTTCTTC.

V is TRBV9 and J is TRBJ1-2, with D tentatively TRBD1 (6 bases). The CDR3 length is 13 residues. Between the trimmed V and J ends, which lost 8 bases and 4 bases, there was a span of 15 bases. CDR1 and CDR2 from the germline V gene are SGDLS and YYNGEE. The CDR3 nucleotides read TGTGCCAGAAGAAACAGGGTTTGCTATGGCTACACCTTC. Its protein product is CARRNRVCYGYTF.

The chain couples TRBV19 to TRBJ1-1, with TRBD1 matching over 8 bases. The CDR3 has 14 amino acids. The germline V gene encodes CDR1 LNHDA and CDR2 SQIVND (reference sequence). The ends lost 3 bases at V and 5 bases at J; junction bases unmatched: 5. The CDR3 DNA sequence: TGTGCCAGTAGTATCGACAGGGGTGGGACTGAAGCTTTCTTT. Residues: CASSIDRGGTEAFF.

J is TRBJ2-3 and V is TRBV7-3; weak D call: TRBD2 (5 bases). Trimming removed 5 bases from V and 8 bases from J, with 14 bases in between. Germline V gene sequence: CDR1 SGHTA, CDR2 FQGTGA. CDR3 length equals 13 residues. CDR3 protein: CASSLRPEGTQYF. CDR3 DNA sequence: TGTGCCAGCAGCCTGAGACCAGAGGGTACGCAGTATTTT.

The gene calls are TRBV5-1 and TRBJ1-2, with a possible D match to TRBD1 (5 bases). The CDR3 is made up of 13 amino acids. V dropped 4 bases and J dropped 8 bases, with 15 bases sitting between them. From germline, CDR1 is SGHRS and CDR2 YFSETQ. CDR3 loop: CASSPDMAWGYTF. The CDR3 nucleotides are TGCGCCAGCAGCCCGGACATGGCTTGGGGCTACACCTTC.

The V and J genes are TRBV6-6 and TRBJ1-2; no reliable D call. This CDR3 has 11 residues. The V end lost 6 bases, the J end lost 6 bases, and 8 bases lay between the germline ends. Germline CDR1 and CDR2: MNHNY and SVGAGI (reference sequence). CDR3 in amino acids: CASRTYDGYTF. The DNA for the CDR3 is TGTGCCAGCAGGACTTACGATGGCTACACCTTC.

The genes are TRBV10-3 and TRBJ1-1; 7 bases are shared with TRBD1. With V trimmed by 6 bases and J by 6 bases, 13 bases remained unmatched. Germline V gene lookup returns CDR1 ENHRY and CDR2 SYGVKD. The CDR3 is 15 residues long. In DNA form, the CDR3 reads TGTGCCATCAGAAAAGATCGACAGGGCATCCCTGAAGCTTTCTTT. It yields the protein CAIRKDRQGIPEAFF.

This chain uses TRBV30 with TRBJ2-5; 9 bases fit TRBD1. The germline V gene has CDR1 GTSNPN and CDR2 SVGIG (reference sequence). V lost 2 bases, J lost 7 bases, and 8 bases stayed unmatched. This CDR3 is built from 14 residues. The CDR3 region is CAWSTGGRVGTQYF. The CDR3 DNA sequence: TGTGCCTGGAGTACAGGGGGCAGGGTAGGGACCCAGTACTTC.

CDR3 amino acids: CASSQLPGQIKNTEAFF. CDR3 DNA sequence: TGCGCCAGCAGCCAACTACCGGGACAGATAAAGAACACTGAAGCTTTCTTT. The rearrangement uses TRBV4-1 and TRBJ1-1, with 7 bases fitting TRBD1. The CDR3 extends over 17 amino acids. Per the germline V gene, CDR1 is MGHRA and CDR2 is YSYEKL. Unmatched junction bases numbered 10, after V lost 2 bases and J lost 1 base.

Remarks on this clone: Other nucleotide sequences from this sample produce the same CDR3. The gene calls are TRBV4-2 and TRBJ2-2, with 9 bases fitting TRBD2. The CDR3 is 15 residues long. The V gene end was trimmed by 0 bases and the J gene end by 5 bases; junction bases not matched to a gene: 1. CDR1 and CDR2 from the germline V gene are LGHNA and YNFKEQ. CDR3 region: CASSQDAGGTGELFF. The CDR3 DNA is TGTGCCAGCAGCCAAGACGCGGGGGGGACCGGGGAGCTGTTTTTT.

CDR3 DNA: TGTGCCAGCAGCCAGGTGACAAGCTACGAGCAGTACTTC. Translation gives CASSQVTSYEQYF. The chain links TRBV16 to TRBJ2-7, with D uncertain. The length of the CDR3 is 13 residues. Germline V gene data show CDR1 as KGHSY and CDR2 as FQNENV. Trimming took 3 bases from V and 3 from J, leaving 9 bases between them.

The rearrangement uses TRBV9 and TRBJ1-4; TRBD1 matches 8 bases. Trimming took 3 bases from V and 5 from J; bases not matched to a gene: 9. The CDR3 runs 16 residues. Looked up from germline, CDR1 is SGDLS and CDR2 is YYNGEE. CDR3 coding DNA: TGTGCCAGCAGCGCAGGACAGGGAAAAAAAAATGAAAAACTGTTTTTT. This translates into CASSAGQGKKNEKLFF.

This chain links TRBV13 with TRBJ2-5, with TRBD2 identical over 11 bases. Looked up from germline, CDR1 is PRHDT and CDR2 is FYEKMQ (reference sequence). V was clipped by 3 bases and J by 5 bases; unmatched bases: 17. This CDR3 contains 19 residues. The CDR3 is CASSFGLRTPSGGLETQYF. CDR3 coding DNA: TGTGCCAGCAGCTTTGGCCTGCGTACTCCTAGCGGGGGGTTGGAGACCCAGTACTTC.

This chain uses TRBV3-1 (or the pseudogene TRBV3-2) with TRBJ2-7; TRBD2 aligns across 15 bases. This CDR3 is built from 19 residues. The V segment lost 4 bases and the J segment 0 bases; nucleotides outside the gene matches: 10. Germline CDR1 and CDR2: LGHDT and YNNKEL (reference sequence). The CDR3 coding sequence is TGTGCCAGCAGCCGGAAAAGCCCGGGACTAGCGGGGGGCTCCTACGAGCAGTACTTC. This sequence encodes CASSRKSPGLAGGSYEQYF.

The CDR3 DNA follows: TGTGCCAGCAGATGGGACACCAGCTCCTACAATGAGCAGTTCTTC. As protein: CASRWDTSSYNEQFF. The rearrangement links TRBV28 to TRBJ2-1; a weak D match, TRBD1 (6 bases). CDR3 length: 15 residues. Germline CDR1 and CDR2: MDHEN and SYDVKM. Deletions cut 6 bases from V and 0 bases from J, with 12 bases between. Supplemented by reference TRBV28 and TRBJ2-1, the full variable domain reads DVKVTQSSRYLVKRTGEKVFLECVQDMDHENMFWYRQDPGLGLRLIYFSYDVKMKEKGDIPEGYSVSREKKERFSLILESASTNQTSMYLCASRWDTSSYNEQFFGPGTRLTVL.

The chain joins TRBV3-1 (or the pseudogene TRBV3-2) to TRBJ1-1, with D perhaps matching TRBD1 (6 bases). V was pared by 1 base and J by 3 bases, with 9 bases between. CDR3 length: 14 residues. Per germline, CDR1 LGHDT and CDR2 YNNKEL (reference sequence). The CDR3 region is CASSQAAGDTEAFF. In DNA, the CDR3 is TGTGCCAGCAGCCAAGCGGCAGGGGACACTGAAGCTTTCTTT.

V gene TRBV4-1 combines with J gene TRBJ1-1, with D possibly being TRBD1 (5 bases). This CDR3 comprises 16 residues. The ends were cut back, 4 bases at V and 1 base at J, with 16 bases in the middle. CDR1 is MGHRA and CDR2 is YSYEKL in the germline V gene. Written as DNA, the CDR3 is TGCGCCAGCAGCCTATCGCCGGGACTCCAGAACACTGAAGCTTTCTTT. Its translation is CASSLSPGLQNTEAFF.